A selection of T cell receptor beta chains follows, all from one sample in a study of blood T cell repertoires in COVID-19. Profiled with immunoSEQ multiplex PCR; TCRdb holds only in-frame clones, not every one. The sample holds about 58,000 clones, around 83% seen once. The sequencing input was peripheral blood. The receptors stem from a man aged 50 or older with COVID-19, enrolled during active disease. The CDR3 runs from the conserved cysteine through the conserved F or W. A D gene is named only where the DNA matches it firmly. Rows give clone size only sometimes, using once, few, many, or a class for an expanded clone.

CDR3nt: TGTGCCAGCACTGCGGCGGTTAGTTGGAATCAGCCCCAGCATTTT
CDR3aa: CASTAAVSWNQPQHF
v_gene: TRBV2
abundance: .
j_gene: TRBJ1-5
d_gene: .

CDR3nt: TGTGCCAGCAGCTTATACAGCCAGCAAGAGACCCAGTACTTC
CDR3aa: CASSLYSQQETQYF
v_gene: TRBV7-6
abundance: .
j_gene: TRBJ2-5
d_gene: .

CDR3nt: TGTGCCAGCAGCCGCGGGACTAGCGGGTTCCTAGAGCAGTACTTC
CDR3aa: CASSRGTSGFLEQYF
v_gene: TRBV3-1/TRBV3-2
abundance: few
j_gene: TRBJ2-7
d_gene: TRBD2

CDR3nt: TGTGCCAGTAGTCCCTCGGCGGGCATTTACGAGCAGTACTTC
CDR3aa: CASSPSAGIYEQYF
v_gene: TRBV19
abundance: few
j_gene: TRBJ2-7
d_gene: .

CDR3nt: TGTGCCAGCAGCTCGGGACAGGGGGGAAATCAGCCCCAGCATTTT
CDR3aa: CASSSGQGGNQPQHF
v_gene: TRBV7-8
abundance: .
j_gene: TRBJ1-5
d_gene: TRBD1

CDR3nt: TGTGCCAGCAGCGTCACTAGCGGGAGGGCCCTCTACGAGCAGTACTTC
CDR3aa: CASSVTSGRALYEQYF
v_gene: TRBV9
abundance: few
j_gene: TRBJ2-7
d_gene: TRBD2

CDR3nt: TGTGCCAGCAGCCCCGACAGCCAGTACATTCAGTACTTC
CDR3aa: CASSPDSQYIQYF
v_gene: TRBV5-4
abundance: .
j_gene: TRBJ2-4
d_gene: .

CDR3nt: TGTGCCACCAGCGATTCCTCTAGCGGGAGCCCCCGGGGCGAGCAGTACTTC
CDR3aa: CATSDSSSGSPRGEQYF
v_gene: TRBV24-1
abundance: .
j_gene: TRBJ2-7
d_gene: TRBD2

CDR3nt: TGCAGTGCTAGTAATTTAGGACAGCAGCTTGGGCAGTACTTC
CDR3aa: CSASNLGQQLGQYF
v_gene: TRBV20-1
abundance: .
j_gene: TRBJ2-7
d_gene: .

CDR3nt: TGCGCCAGCAGCTCTGATCGGGGGCAGTACTTC
CDR3aa: CASSSDRGQYF
v_gene: TRBV5-1
abundance: few
j_gene: TRBJ2-7
d_gene: .

CDR3nt: TGTGCCAGCAGTTTCCTGGACAGAAACACCGGGGAGCTGTTTTTT
CDR3aa: CASSFLDRNTGELFF
v_gene: TRBV28
abundance: .
j_gene: TRBJ2-2
d_gene: .

CDR3nt: TGCGCCAGCAGCTCCACTTGGGCCCTACACAGCGGCTACACCTTC
CDR3aa: CASSSTWALHSGYTF
v_gene: TRBV5-1
abundance: .
j_gene: TRBJ1-2
d_gene: .

CDR3nt: TGTGCCAGCAGAACGGGACAGGATAATTCACCCCTCCACTTT
CDR3aa: CASRTGQDNSPLHF
v_gene: TRBV10-3
abundance: once
j_gene: TRBJ1-6
d_gene: TRBD1

CDR3nt: TGTGCCAGCAGCGTGGATCTGGGGGGGGCAGATACGCAGTATTTT
CDR3aa: CASSVDLGGADTQYF
v_gene: TRBV7-8
abundance: .
j_gene: TRBJ2-3
d_gene: TRBD2

CDR3nt: TGTGCCAGCAGTGACCAGGGCAGGGTTAATGAAAAACTGTTTTTT
CDR3aa: CASSDQGRVNEKLFF
v_gene: TRBV25-1
abundance: few
j_gene: TRBJ1-4
d_gene: .

CDR3nt: TGTGCCAGCAGTTTATCGGGGACAGGGCACTACGAGCAGTACTTC
CDR3aa: CASSLSGTGHYEQYF
v_gene: TRBV28
abundance: once
j_gene: TRBJ2-7
d_gene: TRBD1

CDR3nt: TGTGCCAGCAGTTACTCGCGGGGTACCGGGGAGCTGTTTTTT
CDR3aa: CASSYSRGTGELFF
v_gene: TRBV6-2/TRBV6-3
abundance: .
j_gene: TRBJ2-2
d_gene: .

CDR3nt: TGTGCCAGCAGTCCCCCCGGGACAGGGGATCCTAACACTGAAGCTTTCTTT
CDR3aa: CASSPPGTGDPNTEAFF
v_gene: TRBV28
abundance: few
j_gene: TRBJ1-1
d_gene: TRBD1

CDR3nt: TGTGCCAGCAGCGCCGGGTGGGGGGACACTGAAGCTTTCTTT
CDR3aa: CASSAGWGDTEAFF
v_gene: TRBV9
abundance: .
j_gene: TRBJ1-1
d_gene: .

CDR3nt: TGTGCCTGGCGTAAGACCGGGACTCCTTCTGGAAACACCATATATTTT
CDR3aa: CAWRKTGTPSGNTIYF
v_gene: TRBV30
abundance: .
j_gene: TRBJ1-3
d_gene: .

CDR3nt: TGCGCCAGCAGCCAAGGGCACGGGAGTTCAGAGACCCAGTACTTC
CDR3aa: CASSQGHGSSETQYF
v_gene: TRBV4-1
abundance: .
j_gene: TRBJ2-5
d_gene: .

CDR3nt: TGTGCCAGCAGGCAGGGATTCAAGGGCAATCAGCCCCAGCATTTT
CDR3aa: CASRQGFKGNQPQHF
v_gene: TRBV28
abundance: few
j_gene: TRBJ1-5
d_gene: .